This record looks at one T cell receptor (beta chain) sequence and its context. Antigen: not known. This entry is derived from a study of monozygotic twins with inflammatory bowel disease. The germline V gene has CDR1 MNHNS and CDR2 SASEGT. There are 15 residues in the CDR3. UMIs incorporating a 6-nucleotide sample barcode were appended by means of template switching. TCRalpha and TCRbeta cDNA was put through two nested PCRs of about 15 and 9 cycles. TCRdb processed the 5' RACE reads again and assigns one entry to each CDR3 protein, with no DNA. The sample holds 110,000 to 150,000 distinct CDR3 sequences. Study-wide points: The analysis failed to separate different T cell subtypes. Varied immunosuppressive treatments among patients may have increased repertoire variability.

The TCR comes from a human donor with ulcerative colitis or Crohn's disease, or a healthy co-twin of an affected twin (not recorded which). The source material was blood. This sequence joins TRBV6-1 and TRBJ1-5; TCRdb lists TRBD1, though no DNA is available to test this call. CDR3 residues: CASNRDREANQPQHF.